This T cell receptor beta chain is from a study of patients and donors after allogeneic stem cell transplantation. MiXCR was run by TCRdb on the RT-PCR reads, yielding one entry per CDR3 protein. This table has roughly 960,000 distinct CDR3 sequences, 18% appearing once. The V segment lost 6 bases and the J segment 5 bases; nucleotides outside the gene matches: 9. This CDR3 comprises 14 residues. Germline V CDR1 and CDR2: MNHNS, SASEGT. Input material: blood, either unsorted or a sorted T cell fraction (not recorded which). The receptor's source is a human donor who was either an allogeneic HSCT recipient or a stem cell or donor lymphocyte infusion donor (not recorded which). It is not recorded whose cells these are; they may come from a transplant donor. This chain links TRBV6-1 with TRBJ1-2; 7 bases are a match to TRBD1. Here the CDR3 reads CASRGKGQLYGYTF. Written as DNA, the CDR3 is TGTGCCAGCAGAGGAAAGGGACAGCTGTATGGCTACACCTTC.